Shown below are 20 T cell receptor beta chains from a single sample sequenced in a study of read filtering for tumor transcriptome and immune sequencing (dated by TCRdb to 2018 to 2021). TCRdb names Illumina HiSeq 4000 as the instrument used. TCR libraries were built from roughly 400 ng RNA with the Immunoverse kit, using molecular barcoded adaptors covering alpha/delta and beta/gamma chains. The raw public reads went through TCRdb reprocessing: fastp at Q25, MiXCR clone calling, in-frame beta chains kept. Each CDR3 protein gets just one entry, which takes the most common genes and DNA from the rows behind it. This sample is represented by around 130,000 distinct CDR3 sequences; about 12% of them were singletons. The top ten clones comprise 7.5% to 9.5% of the sample. Sequencing was carried out using a population of CD138-negative cells sorted from bone marrow. The cell subset or site label corresponds to: bone marrow mononuclear cells depleted of CD138+ plasma/myeloma cells by negative magnetic selection. The source is a donor at least 40 years old with multiple myeloma.

Regarding this clonotype: This may be a read error: a much more frequent sequence differs by one nucleotide. V is TRBV3-1 and J is TRBJ2-3; D is uncertain. CDR1 is LGHDT, CDR2 YNNKEL, per germline (reference sequence). CDR3 length: 15 amino acids. CDR3 bases: TGTGCCAGCAGCCAAGAGCTGTTATACACAGATACGCGGTATTTT. Amino acids: CASSQELLYTDTRYF.

About this clonotype itself: Just one base apart from a much larger clone, this may be a read error. The chain uses TRBV7-9 and TRBJ1-1; the D is unclear. The V and J ends lost 4 bases and 1 base respectively, with 7 bases between them. CDR1 and CDR2 (germline): SEHNR, FQNEAQ (reference sequence). The CDR3 is 13 residues long. The CDR3 bases are TGTGCCAGCAGCTCCCTCTGGAACACTGAAGCTTTCTTT. Translating it yields CASSSLWNTEAFF.

This clonotype was seen repeatedly, ten times or more. This chain links TRBV10-3 with TRBJ2-5; D gene ambiguous. The CDR3 has 11 residues. Trimming shortened V by 2 bases and J by 5 bases, and 3 bases separated the two germline ends. Germline CDR1 reads ENHRY; CDR2 reads SYGVKD. The CDR3 DNA follows: TGTGCCATCAGTGAGAAGGAGACCCAGTACTTC. It encodes CAISEKETQYF.

A word on this clonotype: A single base separates this from a much larger clone, so it may be a read error. V and J are TRBV15 and TRBJ1-1; no definite D call. V was trimmed by 1 base and J by 5 bases, leaving 14 bases between them. The CDR3 has 15 residues. The germline gives CDR1 LNHNV, CDR2 YYDKDF (reference sequence). CDR3: CATSRVEEGRTEAFF. The CDR3 DNA reads as TGTGCCACCAGCAGAGTGGAAGAGGGCAGGACTGAAGCTTTCTTT. Drawing the rest from reference TRBV15 and TRBJ1-1, the complete variable domain is DAMVIQNPRYQVTQFGKPVTLSCSQTLNHNVMYWYQQKSSQAPKLLFHYYDKDFNNEADTPDNFQSRRPNTSFCFLDIRSPGLGDTAMYLCATSRVEEGRTEAFFGQGTRLTVV.

The chain uses TRBV19 and TRBJ2-2, with 7 bases that match TRBD1. The CDR3 length is 16 residues. CDR1 LNHDA and CDR2 SQIVND come from the germline V gene (reference sequence). V lost 6 bases and J lost 0; bases outside the gene matches: 7. The CDR3 region has the DNA TGTGCCAGTAGGCCCGAGGGGGCCGCGAACACCGGGGAGCTGTTTTTT. Protein sequence: CASRPEGAANTGELFF.

This clonotype was counted between two and nine times. The rearrangement joins TRBV7-3 to TRBJ2-3; perhaps TRBD1 as D (5 bases). Looked up from germline, CDR1 is SGHTA and CDR2 is FQGTGA. The CDR3 length is 13 residues. V lost 9 bases and J lost 1, with 11 bases in between. Here the CDR3 DNA reads TGTGCCAGTAGTTCACAGGGCACAGATACGCAGTATTTT. Amino acids: CASSSQGTDTQYF.

Ten or more counts support this clonotype. The V call is TRBV6-6, the J call TRBJ1-5; D is possibly TRBD1 (5 bases). CDR3 length: 18 residues. Germline V lookup: CDR1 MNHNY, CDR2 SVGAGI (reference sequence). The V end was cut by 5 bases, the J end by 4 bases, with 24 bases between. CDR3 in DNA: TGTGCCAGCAGTCCCCCCGGCTTCAACGGGGGAGAAAATCAGCCCCAGCATTTT. Protein: CASSPPGFNGGENQPQHF.

This clonotype appeared many times. The chain links TRBV12-3 or TRBV12-4 to TRBJ2-7, with D uncertain. There are 16 residues in the CDR3. V lost 6 bases and J 3 bases, leaving 21 bases between the germline ends. CDR3: CASSKALVGHLYEQYF. The CDR3 coding sequence is TGTGCCAGCAGCAAGGCTCTTGTAGGTCACCTCTACGAGCAGTACTTC.

Ten or more counts support this clonotype. The chain uses TRBV24-1 and TRBJ1-5, with D perhaps TRBD1 (5 bases). The germline CDR1 and CDR2 sequences are KGHDR and SFDVKD. The CDR3 consists of 15 residues. The ends were cut back, 5 bases at V and 0 bases at J, with 10 bases in the middle. CDR3 nucleotide sequence: TGTGCCACCAGTGCCCCGGGGGTTAGCAATCAGCCCCAGCATTTT. Residues: CATSAPGVSNQPQHF.

This clonotype was seen at least ten times. The chain uses TRBV24-1 and TRBJ2-1; 7 positions match TRBD2. The CDR3 is 15 residues long. Germline CDR1 is KGHDR and CDR2 is SFDVKD. Trimming removed 3 bases from V and 5 bases from J; junction bases left unmatched: 6. CDR3 DNA: TGTGCCACCAGTGATAGAACTAGCGCCAACAATGAGCAGTTCTTC. It encodes CATSDRTSANNEQFF.

This clonotype came up many times. The V call is TRBV15, the J call TRBJ1-5; D is ambiguous. The CDR3 contains 16 residues. V gave up 0 bases and J gave up 2 bases, with 11 bases separating them. Germline loops: CDR1 LNHNV, CDR2 YYDKDF (reference sequence). The CDR3 DNA follows: TGTGCCACCAGCAGAGATGCCCCCGGGGGCAATCAGCCCCAGCATTTT. Translating it yields CATSRDAPGGNQPQHF.

This clonotype was counted between two and nine times. V gene TRBV7-9 combines with J gene TRBJ2-5, with 11 bases aligning to TRBD1. CDR3 length: 17 amino acids. The V and J ends lost 4 bases and 5 bases, in that order; junction bases with no gene match: 12. Germline CDR1 SEHNR, CDR2 FQNEAQ (reference sequence). The CDR3 DNA reads TGTGCCAGCAGCTCCGGGACAGGGGGAAGAGTTCGGGAGACCCAGTACTTC. Protein: CASSSGTGGRVRETQYF. Full variable domain (outside the CDR3, taken from reference TRBV7-9 and TRBJ2-5): DTGVSQNPRHKITKRGQNVTFRCDPISEHNRLYWYRQTLGQGPEFLTYFQNEAQLEKSRLLSDRFSAERPKGSFSTLEIQRTEQGDSAMYLCASSSGTGGRVRETQYFGPGTRLLVL.

V and J are TRBV5-1 and TRBJ2-7; 9 bases fit TRBD2. Per the germline V gene, CDR1 is SGHRS and CDR2 is YFSETQ. The CDR3 is made up of 16 amino acids. The V segment lost 2 bases and the J segment 2 bases; nucleotides outside the gene matches: 8. This CDR3 is CASSLAAGLAAYEQYF. The CDR3 coding sequence is TGCGCCAGCAGCTTAGCGGCGGGACTAGCAGCCTACGAGCAGTACTTC.

As to this clonotype: It is likely a read error, because the conserved phenylalanine at the end of the CDR3 is missing. The DNA is omitted, as the CDR3 cannot be located on it reliably, and the CDR3 follows TCRdb's listing. This chain joins TRBV6-1 and TRBJ2-1; the DNA was not compared with TRBD1, the D call given in the table. Germline V gene sequence: CDR1 MNHNS, CDR2 SASEGT. Counting both end residues, the CDR3 totals 12 amino acids. The CDR3 loop is CASSNDRDEQLS.

This clonotype was detected ten times or more. The chain is built from TRBV7-9 and TRBJ2-4, with 7 nucleotides matching TRBD1. Losses at the gene ends were 5 bases for V and 1 base for J; bases not matched to a gene: 5. This CDR3 is built from 15 residues. CDR1 and CDR2 (germline): SEHNR, FQNEAQ (reference sequence). The CDR3 nucleotides are TGTGCCAGCAGCCCTTCGGACAGGGCCAAAAACATTCAGTACTTC. Protein: CASSPSDRAKNIQYF.

At least ten counts were recorded for this clonotype. This chain uses TRBV4-3 with TRBJ2-1; D may be TRBD1 or TRBD2 (7 bases each). V was trimmed by 0 bases and J by 0 bases, leaving 24 bases between them. This CDR3 is built from 21 residues. Germline V gene lookup returns CDR1 LGHNA and CDR2 YSLEER. This CDR3 is CASSQDPNRGRLAASYNEQFF. CDR3 bases: TGCGCCAGCAGCCAAGATCCGAACAGGGGTAGGCTAGCGGCCTCCTACAATGAGCAGTTCTTC.

This clonotype was observed many times. The chain carries TRBV19 and TRBJ2-2; D not resolved. The CDR3 covers 11 residues. CDR1 is LNHDA, CDR2 SQIVND, per germline (reference sequence). Trimming took 7 bases from V and 8 from J, leaving 8 bases between them. The CDR3 loop reads CASTLGGELFF. Written as DNA, the CDR3 is TGTGCCAGTACCCTGGGAGGGGAGCTGTTTTTT.

There are many counts of this clonotype. The chain joins TRBV6-5 to TRBJ2-2; TRBD1 matches 11 bases. The V segment lost 5 bases and the J segment 5 bases; nucleotides outside the gene matches: 4. The CDR3 loop spans 15 amino acids. The germline gives CDR1 MNHEY, CDR2 SVGAGI. CDR3 in DNA: TGTGCCAGCAGTCCGGACAGGGGGCCAACCGGGGAGCTGTTTTTT. This encodes CASSPDRGPTGELFF.

This clonotype was seen repeatedly, ten times or more. The chain links TRBV11-2 to TRBJ1-5; D remains ambiguous. CDR1 and CDR2 from the germline V gene are SGHAT and FQNNGV. The germline V and J ends were trimmed by 0 bases and 6 bases, with 6 bases remaining between them. This CDR3 has 13 residues. The CDR3 is CASSLESTQPQHF. CDR3 bases: TGTGCCAGCAGCTTAGAGTCTACTCAGCCCCAGCATTTT.

V and J are TRBV5-1 and TRBJ2-2; D might be TRBD2 (5 bases). The CDR3 is 15 amino acids. The germline V gene has CDR1 SGHRS and CDR2 YFSETQ. V was trimmed by 5 bases and J by 1 base, leaving 12 bases between them. CDR3 amino acids: CASSGNGENTGELFF. CDR3 sequence (DNA): TGCGCCAGCAGTGGAAACGGGGAGAACACCGGGGAGCTGTTTTTT.